The rows below give T cell receptor beta chains drawn from one sample of a study of identical twins. TCRdb re-derived calls from the 5' RACE reads in MiXCR, one entry per CDR3 protein. In the table there are over 550,000 distinct CDR3 sequences, 7.1% of which are singletons. These same records also appear under a second study, on yellow fever vaccine responses in identical twins.

Sequencing used PBMCs. The receptor source for this set is a woman aged 18-29 years in good health. The CDR3 runs from the conserved cysteine through the conserved F or W. D genes are given only for firm matches. Expanded clones get a size class; other rows say once, few or many, or leave the size out.

TRBV11-2,17,TRBD1,many,TRBJ1-2,TGTGCCAGCAGCAAATCCCCCGGGACAGGGGATAACTATGGCTACACCTTC,CASSKSPGTGDNYGYTF
TRBV24-1,17,TRBD1,many,TRBJ2-1,TGTGCCACCAGTGATCCCAAAGCCGGGATCAGGGGGCAAGTGCAGTTCTTC,CATSDPKAGIRGQVQFF
TRBV5-6,16,TRBD2,NA,TRBJ2-1,TGTGCCAGCAGCTTGGTGCCGGGACTAGCGGACAATGAGCAGTTCTTC,CASSLVPGLADNEQFF
TRBV20-1,16,TRBD1,NA,TRBJ2-6,TGCAGTGCTAGAGGGTCAGGGACAGCTGGGGCCAACGTCCTGACTTTC,CSARGSGTAGANVLTF
TRBV20-1,16,NA,NA,TRBJ2-1,TGCAGTGCTACCACAAACCAGCCGGGATCCTACAATGAGCAGTTCTTC,CSATTNQPGSYNEQFF
TRBV20-1,18,TRBD1,NA,TRBJ2-7,TGCAGTGCTAGTAAGACAGGGGGCGCTGTATATTGGGCCTACGAGCAGTACTTC,CSASKTGGAVYWAYEQYF
TRBV12-3/TRBV12-4,15,NA,few,TRBJ1-5,TGTGCCAGCAGTCCCCGGACTTATAGCAATCAGCCCCAGCATTTT,CASSPRTYSNQPQHF
TRBV24-1,13,NA,NA,TRBJ2-1,TGTGCCACCAGTTCTAGTTCAAGAAATGAGCAGTTCTTC,CATSSSSRNEQFF
TRBV29-1,13,NA,many,TRBJ2-2,TGCAGCGTTGAGACCCCGCCAGCCGGGGAGCTGTTTTTT,CSVETPPAGELFF
TRBV5-1,15,TRBD1,NA,TRBJ2-5,TGCGCCAGCAGCTTTGGGGGACAGGTACAAGAGACCCAGTACTTC,CASSFGGQVQETQYF
TRBV7-9,14,NA,few,TRBJ2-3,TGTGCCACAAGCGCTGGTCGCCCCACAGATACGCAGTATTTT,CATSAGRPTDTQYF
TRBV7-9,16,NA,few,TRBJ2-2,TGTGCCAGCAGGGTCAGGGACACTCTTAACACCGGGGAGCTGTTTTTT,CASRVRDTLNTGELFF
TRBV20-1,14,NA,NA,TRBJ1-1,TGCAGTGCCGCGACGGGTGGTATGAACACTGAAGCTTTCTTT,CSAATGGMNTEAFF
TRBV12-2,15,NA,NA,TRBJ2-5,TGTGCAAGTCGCTTGGGGGCAGGGGCGTTGGAGACCCAGTACTTC,CASRLGAGALETQYF
TRBV5-5,15,NA,NA,TRBJ1-3,TGTGCCAGCAGCCTAGGACTATCCCCTGGAAACACCATATATTTT,CASSLGLSPGNTIYF
TRBV20-1,15,TRBD2,few,TRBJ2-1,TGCAGTGCTAGAGGACTAGCGGGAGGGATAGGTGAGCAGTTCTTC,CSARGLAGGIGEQFF
TRBV5-1,14,NA,NA,TRBJ1-6,TGCGCCAGCAGCATCGGTTTCAAGGATTCACCCCTCCACTTT,CASSIGFKDSPLHF
TRBV6-6,13,TRBD1,many,TRBJ1-2,TGTGCCAGCAGCACGGACAGGGGTTATGGCTACACCTTC,CASSTDRGYGYTF
TRBV20-1,17,TRBD1,NA,TRBJ1-5,TGCAGTGCTAGAGATCTGGCGGACAGGAGAGACAATCAGCCCCAGCATTTT,CSARDLADRRDNQPQHF
TRBV15,15,NA,many,TRBJ1-4,TGTGCCACCAGCTTAGACGGGGCAACTAATGAAAAACTGTTTTTT,CATSLDGATNEKLFF
TRBV7-6,16,TRBD2,NA,TRBJ2-7,TGTGCCAGCAGCTTAGTCGGGGACTACCTCTCCTACGAGCAGTACTTC,CASSLVGDYLSYEQYF
TRBV11-3,14,NA,few,TRBJ2-5,TGTGCCAGCAGCGTAAACAGCTGGCTAAAGACCCAGTACTTC,CASSVNSWLKTQYF
TRBV28,18,TRBD1,many,TRBJ2-5,TGTGCCAGCAGTTTATTCAGGGGGCAAGGGTTGCGGCAAGAGACCCAGTACTTC,CASSLFRGQGLRQETQYF
TRBV2,12,TRBD2,NA,TRBJ2-3,TGTGCCAGCAAACGGGGGGGAGATACGCAGTATTTT,CASKRGGDTQYF
TRBV10-3,17,NA,NA,TRBJ2-1,TGTGCCATCAGTGAGTCGGGCTGGAGGAGCTCCTACAATGAGCAGTTCTTC,CAISESGWRSSYNEQFF
TRBV20-1,12,NA,many,TRBJ1-2,TGCAGTGCTACGACGGTGAACTATGGCTACACCTTC,CSATTVNYGYTF
TRBV29-1,13,NA,NA,TRBJ2-5,TGCAGCGTCCCGTTCGCCTCGTGGGAGACCGAGTACTTC,CSVPFASWETEYF
TRBV3-1,15,TRBD1,NA,TRBJ1-1,TGTGCCAGCGCTAAGGGCCAGGGGGCGAGAACTGAAGCTTTCTTT,CASAKGQGARTEAFF
TRBV27,14,NA,few,TRBJ1-1,TGTGCCAGCAGCCGCGAGGGGCGGCGTTCTGAAGCTTTCTTT,CASSREGRRSEAFF
TRBV5-1,14,TRBD1,few,TRBJ2-5,TGCGCCAGCAGCTTGTACTGGGACAGTGAGACCCAGTACTTC,CASSLYWDSETQYF
TRBV4-1,19,TRBD2,few,TRBJ2-4,TGCGCCAGCAGCCCCAAGGGACTAGCGGATATACTAGCCAAAAACATTCAGTACTTC,CASSPKGLADILAKNIQYF
TRBV7-6,15,TRBD2,many,TRBJ2-1,TGTGCCAGCAGCACGGGACTAGCGGGGGGGAATGAGCAGTTCTTC,CASSTGLAGGNEQFF
TRBV7-3,14,TRBD2,many,TRBJ2-1,TGTGCCAGCAGCATAGCGGGAGATTCAAATGAGCAGTTCTTC,CASSIAGDSNEQFF